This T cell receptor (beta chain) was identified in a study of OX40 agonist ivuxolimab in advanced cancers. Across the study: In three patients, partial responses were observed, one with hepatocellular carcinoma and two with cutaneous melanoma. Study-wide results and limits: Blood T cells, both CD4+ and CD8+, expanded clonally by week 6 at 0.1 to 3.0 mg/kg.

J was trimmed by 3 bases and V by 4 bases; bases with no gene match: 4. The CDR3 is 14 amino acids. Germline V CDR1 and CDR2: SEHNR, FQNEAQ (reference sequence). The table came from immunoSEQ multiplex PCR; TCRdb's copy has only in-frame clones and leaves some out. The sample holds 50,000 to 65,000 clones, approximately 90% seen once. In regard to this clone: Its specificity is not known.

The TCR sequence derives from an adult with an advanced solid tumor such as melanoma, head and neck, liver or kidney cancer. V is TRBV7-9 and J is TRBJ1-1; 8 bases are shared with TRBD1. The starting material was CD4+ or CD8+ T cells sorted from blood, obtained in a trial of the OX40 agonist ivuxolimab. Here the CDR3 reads CASSSGQGDTEAFF. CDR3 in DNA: TGTGCCAGCAGCTCTGGACAGGGAGACACTGAAGCTTTCTTT. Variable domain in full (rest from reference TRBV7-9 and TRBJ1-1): DTGVSQNPRHKITKRGQNVTFRCDPISEHNRLYWYRQTLGQGPEFLTYFQNEAQLEKSRLLSDRFSAERPKGSFSTLEIQRTEQGDSAMYLCASSSGQGDTEAFFGQGTRLTVV.